The clone carrying this T cell receptor (beta chain) appeared a single time. These data originate in a study of somatic mutations in cytotoxic T cells in rheumatoid arthritis. About the research overall: No treatment had yet been given when patient blood (approximately 33 ml EDTA) was drawn, right after diagnosis.

Only in-frame clones appear in the TCRdb table, and some are missing; sequencing was by immunoSEQ multiplex PCR. The sample has around 2,500 clones; 60% to 80% are singletons. Germline CDR1 SGHAT, CDR2 FQNNGV. V lost 5 bases to trimming and J lost 2 bases, with 13 bases between them. The length of the CDR3 is 14 residues. The receptor comes from a woman aged 40 to 50 with rheumatoid arthritis. This chain uses TRBV11-2 with TRBJ2-7; a weak D match, TRBD1 (5 bases). What was sequenced was CD8+ T cells sorted from blood. CDR3 bases: TGTGCCAGCAGCCCTCGACAGCGCCCCTACGAGCAGTACTTC. It encodes CASSPRQRPYEQYF.